This T cell receptor (beta chain) was documented in a study of memory CD4+ T cells and cytomegalovirus serostatus. Study at large: Healthy Belgian adult donors included under ten CMV-positive and 24 CMV-negative people. Study-level results: CD4+ memory repertoires contained about 40% of the roughly 150 reported CMV TCRbeta sequences. The CMV-associated TCR signature appears largely within the CD4+ memory repertoire.

As originally analysed: After removing out-of-frame reads, over 2 million distinct TCRbeta sequences remained. Produced via immunoSEQ multiplex PCR; TCRdb's table is partial and in-frame only. V, J and clone size are taken as reported in that table, and D and trimming were inferred from the DNA itself. The table has approximately 61,000 clones, roughly four fifths seen once. The sort gate was single viable CD3+CD4+CD8-CD45RO+ cells for memory CD4+ T cells. This clone appeared once. Its specificity is not known. V shed 4 bases and J shed 8 bases, with 12 bases lying between them. Germline CDR1 MDHEN, CDR2 SYDVKM. The CDR3 extends over 14 amino acids.

V usage is TRBV28 and J usage is TRBJ1-6; perhaps TRBD1 as D (6 bases). This clonotype was obtained from an adult in good health and CMV-seronegative. Sequences were obtained from memory CD4+ T cells from blood. The CDR3, as DNA: TGTGCCAGCAGTTCCACAGGGACGGATTCACCCCTCCACTTT. It is translated as CASSSTGTDSPLHF.